Following are 18 T cell receptor beta chains from one sample sequenced in a study of T-cell memory formation after mild COVID-19. MiXCR was run by TCRdb on the 5' RACE reads, yielding one entry per CDR3 protein. The sample lists under 550,000 distinct CDR3 sequences; about 20% were seen once. Specimen: PBMCs or a T cell subset sorted from them (not recorded which). All receptors derive from an adult woman who had mild COVID-19 (a few samples of this study predate the infection). Cell type and time point are not known.

CDR3 coding DNA: TGTGCCATCAGTCCCCCTGAGAGGAGATATGGCTACACCTTC. It encodes CAISPPERRYGYTF. The chain carries TRBV10-3 and TRBJ1-2; D is uncertain. CDR1 is ENHRY, CDR2 SYGVKD, per germline. V was pared by 5 bases and J by 5 bases, with 15 bases between. This CDR3 spans 14 amino acids.

In this sample, this clonotype turned up a few times. The chain couples TRBV7-6 to TRBJ2-3; the D gene is possibly TRBD2 (6 bases). V was shortened by 1 base and J by 6 bases, with 17 bases between the two germline ends. CDR3 length: 16 residues. Germline loops: CDR1 SGHVS, CDR2 FNYEAQ. The CDR3 nucleotides read TGTGCCAGCAGCTTAGAAGTAGCGGTTGCTGTGGATACGCAGTATTTT. This encodes CASSLEVAVAVDTQYF.

This clonotype has ten or more counts. The J gene is TRBJ2-5, the V gene TRBV11-2, with TRBD1 as a possible D gene (6 bases). V gave up 5 bases and J gave up 5 bases, with 12 bases separating them. Per the germline V gene, CDR1 is SGHAT and CDR2 is FQNNGV. The CDR3 loop spans 13 amino acids. In DNA form, the CDR3 reads TGTGCCAGCAGCAGACAGGTCGAGGAGACCCAGTACTTC. This encodes CASSRQVEETQYF.

This clonotype turned up a few times. The chain is built from TRBV4-1 and TRBJ1-4; possible D gene TRBD1, 5 bases. The V and J ends lost 4 bases and 4 bases respectively, with 13 bases between them. The CDR3 contains 15 residues. Germline loops: CDR1 MGHRA, CDR2 YSYEKL. CDR3 sequence: CASSREGLNNEKLFF. In nucleotides, the CDR3 is TGCGCCAGCAGCCGCGAGGGACTGAATAATGAAAAACTGTTTTTT.

The chain employs TRBV7-9 and TRBJ2-5; D possibly uses TRBD1 or TRBD2 (5 bases each). CDR3 length: 17 amino acids. The V gene lost 7 bases and the J gene lost 5 bases, with 26 bases spanning the gap. Germline V lookup: CDR1 SEHNR, CDR2 FQNEAQ (reference sequence). The chain's CDR3 is CASTLTGRLLGAETQYF. CDR3 bases: TGTGCCAGCACCCTCACGGGGCGGCTTCTAGGCGCGGAGACCCAGTACTTC.

This chain uses TRBV7-2 with TRBJ2-7; the D gene could be TRBD1 or TRBD2 (5 bases each). CDR1 and CDR2 from the germline V gene are SGHTA and FQGNSA. V dropped 4 bases and J dropped 3 bases, with 13 bases sitting between them. The CDR3 has 14 residues. DNA of the CDR3: TGTGCCAGCAGCTCGAGGGTGGGGGACTACGAGCAGTACTTC. This translates into CASSSRVGDYEQYF.

CDR3 coding DNA: TGCGCCAGCAGTCAAAGAGGACAGGGGATAACAGATACGCAGTATTTT. This codes for CASSQRGQGITDTQYF. V usage is TRBV4-1 and J usage is TRBJ2-3; 9 nucleotides match TRBD1. Trimming cost V 6 bases and J 3 bases; bases outside gene matches: 10. Germline loops: CDR1 MGHRA, CDR2 YSYEKL. CDR3 length: 16 residues.

This clonotype came up many times. This chain links TRBV12-3 or TRBV12-4 with TRBJ2-2; no definite D call. The V end was cut by 6 bases, the J end by 6 bases, with 8 bases between. This CDR3 is 12 amino acids long. CDR3 DNA sequence: TGTGCCAGCAGCCTCTCCCCCGGGGAGCTGTTTTTT. It is translated as CASSLSPGELFF.

This rearrangement joins TRBV11-3 to TRBJ2-3, with 11 bases identical to TRBD2. There are 16 residues in the CDR3. Trimming removed 5 bases from V and 6 bases from J; junction bases left unmatched: 10. Germline V CDR1 and CDR2: SGHNT, YENEEA. This CDR3 reads CASSPGLAGWGDTQYF. As DNA, the CDR3 is TGTGCCAGCAGCCCCGGACTAGCGGGTTGGGGGGATACGCAGTATTTT.

This clonotype was detected only a few times. The CDR3 spells CASSPSGKMYEQYF. The CDR3 nucleotides are TGTGCCAGCAGCCCTAGCGGGAAGATGTACGAGCAGTACTTC. The rearrangement joins TRBV9 to TRBJ2-7, with 9 bases aligning to TRBD2. Germline trimming cut 4 bases from V and 4 bases from J; bases unmatched to any gene: 6. Germline assignment: CDR1 SGDLS and CDR2 YYNGEE. This CDR3 has 14 residues.

This rearrangement joins TRBV20-1 to TRBJ2-5, with TRBD2 as a possible D gene (6 bases). This CDR3 region has 15 residues. The V gene lost 0 bases and the J gene lost 3 bases, with 14 bases spanning the gap. Looked up from germline, CDR1 is DFQATT and CDR2 is SNEGSKA (reference sequence). The chain's CDR3 is CSAREGREVEETQYF. The CDR3 DNA sequence: TGCAGTGCTAGAGAGGGCAGGGAGGTTGAAGAGACCCAGTACTTC.

Ten or more counts support this clonotype. The V and J genes are TRBV7-2 and TRBJ2-7, with TRBD2 identical over 7 bases. V was pared by 5 bases and J by 3 bases, with 10 bases of the junction left unmatched. Germline assignment: CDR1 SGHTA and CDR2 FQGNSA. This CDR3 spans 15 amino acids. CDR3 loop: CASSPSRGSLYEQYF. DNA for the CDR3: TGTGCCAGCAGCCCATCGCGCGGGAGTCTCTACGAGCAGTACTTC.

This clonotype came up a few times. The gene calls are TRBV20-1 and TRBJ2-1; the D gene could be TRBD1 or TRBD2 (5 bases each). This CDR3 region has 16 residues. The V end was cut by 0 bases, the J end by 1 base, with 13 bases between. Germline values: CDR1 DFQATT, CDR2 SNEGSKA (reference sequence). CDR3 amino acids: CSARDLKGRSYNEQFF. In DNA, the CDR3 is TGCAGTGCTAGAGATCTTAAGGGACGGTCCTACAATGAGCAGTTCTTC.

Only a few counts were recorded for this clonotype. V is TRBV12-3 or TRBV12-4 and J is TRBJ1-6; D may be TRBD1 (5 bases). This CDR3 region has 15 residues. V dropped 3 bases and J dropped 7 bases, with 13 bases sitting between them. The CDR3 loop is CASSLTGRANSPLHF. The CDR3 nucleotides are TGTGCCAGCAGTTTGACTGGCAGGGCCAATTCACCCCTCCACTTT.

Only a few counts were recorded for this clonotype. The J gene is TRBJ2-4, the V gene TRBV5-5, with 11 bases aligning to TRBD1. From germline, CDR1 is SGHKS and CDR2 YYEKEE (reference sequence). The CDR3 is made up of 15 amino acids. Trimming at V came to 4 bases and at J to 8 bases, leaving 8 bases not matched to a gene. The CDR3 DNA reads as TGTGCCAGCAGCACGGGACAGGGGGTTGGGGACATTCAGTACTTC. Translating gives CASSTGQGVGDIQYF.

V usage is TRBV18 and J usage is TRBJ2-7; D possibly corresponds to TRBD1 (6 bases). V was clipped by 3 bases and J by 2 bases, with 11 bases between them. CDR3 length equals 14 residues. The germline V gene encodes CDR1 KGHSH and CDR2 LQKENI. The CDR3: CASSPLDRTYEQYF. CDR3 bases: TGTGCCAGCTCACCTTTAGACAGGACCTACGAGCAGTACTTC.

This chain uses TRBV18 with TRBJ2-7; TRBD1 matches at 8 bases. V was pared by 5 bases and J by 2 bases, with 11 bases of the junction left unmatched. Germline V lookup: CDR1 KGHSH, CDR2 LQKENI. CDR3 length: 16 amino acids. CDR3 residues: CASSALTGQVAYEQYF. The CDR3 DNA sequence: TGTGCCAGCTCAGCTCTAACGGGACAGGTAGCCTACGAGCAGTACTTC.

The V call is TRBV12-3 or TRBV12-4, the J call TRBJ1-1; D is unclear. This CDR3 spans 14 amino acids. Trimming left V 1 base short and J 5 bases short, with 11 bases between. CDR3: CASSLEGTITEAFF. CDR3 sequence (DNA): TGTGCCAGCAGTTTAGAGGGTACGATTACTGAAGCTTTCTTT.